This is a list of T cell receptor beta chains from one sample in a study of response to subunit inactivated influenza vaccine. A single record per CDR3 protein comes from TCRdb applying MiXCR to the RT-PCR reads. The sample includes 500,000 or so distinct CDR3 sequences, approximately 17% seen only once; the top ten take approximately 3%. This specimen consisted of CD4+ T cells sorted from PBMCs, obtained approximately 25 months after vaccination. The receptor set was obtained from a man between 50 and 69 years old who received an inactivated influenza vaccine. Both conserved end residues are part of each CDR3. Fields, in order: J gene, D gene, clone size, V gene, CDR3 DNA, CDR3 protein. D genes are given only for firm matches. Clone size is not always given. Where it is, it says once, few, many or a class for expanded clones.

>TRBJ2-1|TRBD2|NA|TRBV5-8
TGTGCCAGCAGCTGGTCTGGCGGGGGGGCCTACAATGAGCAGTTCTTC
CASSWSGGGAYNEQFF
>TRBJ2-2|TRBD1|many|TRBV7-9
TGTGCCAGCAGCTTACCAGGACAGGGGAACACCGGGGAGCTGTTTTTT
CASSLPGQGNTGELFF
>TRBJ2-3|NA|few|TRBV7-9
TGTGCCAGCAGTTACGACCATGGGAGCACAGATACGCAGTATTTT
CASSYDHGSTDTQYF
>TRBJ1-1|TRBD1|NA|TRBV4-2
TGTGCCAGCAGCCAAGATGGGGGGGCAACAGGGGTTCGGAACACTGAAGCTTTCTTT
CASSQDGGATGVRNTEAFF
>TRBJ2-5|NA|few|TRBV12-3/TRBV12-4
TGTGCCAGCAGTCAAAAGACCCTCCAAGAGACCCAGTACTTC
CASSQKTLQETQYF
>TRBJ1-2|TRBD1|few|TRBV18
TGTGCCAGCTCGTCGCCAGGGGGCTATGGCTACACCTTC
CASSSPGGYGYTF
>TRBJ2-1|NA|few|TRBV20-1
TGCAGTGCGAGGGTAGGACCCGTCTACAATGAGCAGTTCTTC
CSARVGPVYNEQFF
>TRBJ1-2|NA|many|TRBV12-3/TRBV12-4
TGTGCCAGCAGTTTAGACAAAAACTATGGCTACACCTTC
CASSLDKNYGYTF
>TRBJ2-3|TRBD2|NA|TRBV29-1
TGCAGCGTCACTAGCGGGAGATTAAATACGCAGTATTTT
CSVTSGRLNTQYF
>TRBJ2-1|TRBD2|few|TRBV12-3/TRBV12-4
TGTGCCAGCAGCGGGACTAGCGGGAGTGCTGAGCAGTTCTTC
CASSGTSGSAEQFF
>TRBJ1-5|NA|NA|TRBV7-9
TGTGCCAGCAGCTTATGGCTGTTAGATAGCAATCAGCCCCAGCATTTT
CASSLWLLDSNQPQHF
>TRBJ2-5|NA|NA|TRBV7-3
TGTGCCAGCAGCATGGACGGTCCGGGGACCCAGTACTTC
CASSMDGPGTQYF
>TRBJ1-4|NA|NA|TRBV28
TGTGCCAGCAGAAGAAGCGGGAGCCGGACGATGACGAATGAAAAACTGTTTTTT
CASRRSGSRTMTNEKLFF
>TRBJ2-3|NA|NA|TRBV5-6
TGTGCCAGCAGCTTGGAACGGGACTCCACAGATACGCAGTATTTT
CASSLERDSTDTQYF
>TRBJ2-5|TRBD2|few|TRBV5-1
TGCGCCAGCAGCTTGCTCCCGGGACTAGCGGGTGGCCAAGAGACCCAGTACTTC
CASSLLPGLAGGQETQYF
>TRBJ2-3|TRBD2|NA|TRBV30
TGTGCCTGGAGTGATAGCGGGAGGACAGATACGCAGTATTTT
CAWSDSGRTDTQYF
>TRBJ2-3|NA|once|TRBV5-5
TGTGCCAGCAGCTTGAAGGGGACCACAGATACGCAGTATTTT
CASSLKGTTDTQYF
>TRBJ1-5|TRBD1|NA|TRBV7-8
TGTGCCAGCAGCCGGGACAGGGGACGAGAGTCGAATCAGCCCCAGCATTTT
CASSRDRGRESNQPQHF
>TRBJ2-3|NA|NA|TRBV7-9
TGTGCCAGCAGCTTAGAGAGTCGCACAGATACGCAGTATTTT
CASSLESRTDTQYF
>TRBJ1-1|TRBD1|NA|TRBV29-1
TGCAGCGTAGGTGGACAGGGCGGGTTCGGCACTGAAGCTTTCTTT
CSVGGQGGFGTEAFF
>TRBJ2-4|NA|NA|TRBV20-1
TGCAGTGCTAGAGAAGAGGGGGGTGGATCGAAAAACATTCAGTACTTC
CSAREEGGGSKNIQYF
>TRBJ2-5|NA|NA|TRBV7-2
TGTGCCAGCAGCTTAGCGACCTCCCCTGGGACCCAGTACTTC
CASSLATSPGTQYF
>TRBJ2-7|NA|NA|TRBV21-1
TGTGCCAGCATGGTGGGGGACACCTCCTACGAGCAGTACTTC
CASMVGDTSYEQYF
>TRBJ2-7|TRBD2|NA|TRBV11-2
TGTGCCAGCAGCTCCACCGGGACTAGTTACGAGCAGTACTTC
CASSSTGTSYEQYF
>TRBJ2-1|TRBD2|NA|TRBV7-8
TGTGCCAGCAGCAATAATAGCGGGAGGGCTTCCTACAATGAGCAGTTCTTC
CASSNNSGRASYNEQFF
>TRBJ1-2|NA|NA|TRBV13
TGTGCCAGCAGCCGCGGGACATCCCCTTTCGGCGGCTACACCTTC
CASSRGTSPFGGYTF
>TRBJ2-3|NA|few|TRBV20-1
TGCAGTGCAGCCGGGACAACCCAAAGCACAGATACGCAGTATTTT
CSAAGTTQSTDTQYF
>TRBJ2-3|NA|NA|TRBV6-4
TGTGCCAGCAGGCTGGAGGCGGGGGCCACATATACGCAGTATTTT
CASRLEAGATYTQYF
>TRBJ2-3|NA|NA|TRBV4-1
TGCGCCAGCAGCCAAGGTTGGAATCCCGTTACGCAGTATTTT
CASSQGWNPVTQYF
>TRBJ1-1|TRBD1|NA|TRBV4-3
TGCGCCAGCAGCCAAGATCCCAAGCACAGGGGGAACACTGAAGCTTTCTTT
CASSQDPKHRGNTEAFF
>TRBJ1-3|NA|few|TRBV12-3/TRBV12-4
TGTGCCAGCAGTTTAGGAGTCTCTGGAAACACCATATATTTT
CASSLGVSGNTIYF
>TRBJ2-5|NA|NA|TRBV9
TGTGCCAGCAGCGTAGGAGGGGGATTTCAAGAGACCCAGTACTTC
CASSVGGGFQETQYF
>TRBJ2-2|TRBD1|NA|TRBV5-1
TGCGCCAGCAGCTCGCGGACAGGAGACACCGGGGAGCTGTTTTTT
CASSSRTGDTGELFF
>TRBJ1-3|NA|NA|TRBV7-2
TGTGCCAGCAGCTTACAACAGGGTGGGAGCACCATATATTTT
CASSLQQGGSTIYF
>TRBJ2-3|NA|NA|TRBV12-3/TRBV12-4
TGTGCCAGCACCCCTGGGGGCCCGGTCTTGGTTGGCACAGATACGCAGTATTTT
CASTPGGPVLVGTDTQYF
>TRBJ1-1|TRBD1|many|TRBV10-3
TGTGCCATCAGTGCGGACAGGGTAACGAACACTGAAGCTTTCTTT
CAISADRVTNTEAFF
>TRBJ2-2|NA|few|TRBV4-1
TGCGCCAGCAGCCAAGAATACCACCAGCAGAACACCGGGGAGCTGTTTTTT
CASSQEYHQQNTGELFF
>TRBJ1-1|NA|NA|TRBV21-1
TGTGCCAGCAGCAAGTGGGGGCGGGGGCTGAACACTGAAGCTTTCTTT
CASSKWGRGLNTEAFF
>TRBJ2-2|NA|NA|TRBV6-1
TGTGCCAGCAGTGAGACCGGGACTCTATGGGGCACCGGGGAGCTGTTTTTT
CASSETGTLWGTGELFF
>TRBJ1-5|NA|NA|TRBV11-2
TGTGCCAGCAGCGGGGATACAGGGTCCCAACCAGGTCAGCCCCAGCATTTT
CASSGDTGSQPGQPQHF
>TRBJ1-1|NA|few|TRBV29-1
TGCAGCGTTGGGGGGGACGCTGAAGCTTTCTTT
CSVGGDAEAFF
>TRBJ1-2|NA|few|TRBV5-5
TGTGCCAGCAGCTTGTCGCAGGGGAGTTTCTATGGCTACACCTTC
CASSLSQGSFYGYTF
>TRBJ1-1|NA|NA|TRBV29-1
TGCAGCGTTGAGCGGGAGAACACTGAAGCTTTCTTT
CSVERENTEAFF
>TRBJ1-2|NA|few|TRBV12-3/TRBV12-4
TGTGCCAGCAGTTTAAACCTTAACTATGGCTACACCTTC
CASSLNLNYGYTF
>TRBJ1-1|TRBD1|NA|TRBV12-3/TRBV12-4
TGTGCCAGCAGTTTAACCCCCGGGACAGGGAAAACTGAAGCTTTCTTT
CASSLTPGTGKTEAFF
>TRBJ2-2|NA|few|TRBV2
TGTGCCAGCAGTCTTTCTAGATCAGGGCTGACCGGGGAGCTGTTTTTT
CASSLSRSGLTGELFF
>TRBJ1-2|NA|few|TRBV5-1
TGCGCCAGCAGCCCAACCCCCGACCCTCTTCCGAGCTACACCTTC
CASSPTPDPLPSYTF
>TRBJ2-1|NA|few|TRBV5-1
TGCGCCAGCAGCTTTCGACAGGTCGTGGATGAGCAGTTCTTC
CASSFRQVVDEQFF
>TRBJ2-4|NA|many|TRBV6-2/TRBV6-3
TGTGCCAGCAGTTCGAGGGAGAGGGGGTTGCTCAAAAACATTCAGTACTTC
CASSSRERGLLKNIQYF
>TRBJ2-1|NA|few|TRBV4-1
TGCGCCAGCAGCCGCCTTAGGGGGGGCTCCTACAATGAGCAGTTCTTC
CASSRLRGGSYNEQFF
>TRBJ1-3|NA|few|TRBV11-2
TGTGCCAGCAGCTCTCGTAACCTGGGAGGAAACACCATATATTTT
CASSSRNLGGNTIYF